Below are 25 T cell receptor beta chains sequenced from a single sample in a study of blood T cells in healthy people across ages. The use of a sample-barcoded 5' primer and a J-beta primer mix characterized a second PCR of about 7 to 12 cycles. From the 5' RACE reads, TCRdb called clonotypes with MiXCR, one entry per CDR3 protein. The repertoire holds some 1.4 million distinct CDR3 sequences, with 42% as singletons. Material for sequencing was blood. These receptors all come from a woman between 18 and 29 years old in good health.

The V call is TRBV2, the J call TRBJ1-1; 7 positions agree with TRBD1. The CDR3 runs 12 residues. The germline V gene has CDR1 SNHLY and CDR2 FYNNEI. V lost 6 bases and J lost 6; bases outside the gene matches: 4. Here the CDR3 reads CASRGTGAEAFF. The DNA for the CDR3 is TGTGCCAGCAGGGGAACAGGGGCTGAAGCTTTCTTT. Supplemented by reference TRBV2 and TRBJ1-1, the full variable domain reads EPEVTQTPSHQVTQMGQEVILRCVPISNHLYFYWYRQILGQKVEFLVSFYNNEISEKSEIFDDQFSVERPDGSNFTLKIRSTKLEDSAMYFCASRGTGAEAFFGQGTRLTVV.

The V call is TRBV7-2, the J call TRBJ2-3, with D perhaps matching TRBD2 (5 bases). The CDR3 has 15 residues. Trimming removed 4 bases at V and 2 bases at J, with 13 bases between. CDR1 and CDR2 from the germline V gene are SGHTA and FQGNSA. The CDR3 DNA is TGTGCCAGCAGCTCGACCGCGGGCTTCACAGATACGCAGTATTTT. Its protein product is CASSSTAGFTDTQYF. The whole variable domain, filled in from reference TRBV7-2 and TRBJ2-3, reads GAGVSQSPSNKVTEKGKDVELRCDPISGHTALYWYRQSLGQGLEFLIYFQGNSAPDKSGLPSDRFSAERTGGSVSTLTIQRTQQEDSAVYLCASSSTAGFTDTQYFGPGTRLTVL.

The V and J genes are TRBV6-1 and TRBJ1-4; D gene uncertain. Germline V gene data show CDR1 as MNHNS and CDR2 as SASEGT. This CDR3 contains 17 residues. V was clipped by 0 bases and J by 0 bases, with 11 bases between them. CDR3 sequence (DNA): TGTGCCAGCAGTGAAGCGCTGGCGGGCTCAACTAATGAAAAACTGTTTTTT. It translates to CASSEALAGSTNEKLFF.

The sample holds a few counts of this clonotype. This chain links TRBV27 with TRBJ2-7; D unresolved. CDR1 is MNHEY, CDR2 SMNVEV, per germline (reference sequence). This CDR3 has 13 amino acids. With 4 bases removed from V and 3 bases from J, the gap between germline ends came to 10 bases. CDR3 in amino acids: CASSYSQIYEQYF. The CDR3 DNA reads as TGTGCCAGCAGTTATTCCCAGATCTACGAGCAGTACTTC.

The chain joins TRBV4-1 to TRBJ2-5; unclear D gene. This CDR3 spans 12 amino acids. Germline V lookup: CDR1 MGHRA, CDR2 YSYEKL. V was pared by 4 bases and J by 12 bases, with 15 bases between. The CDR3 loop is CASSPLGSGEYF. The CDR3, as DNA: TGCGCCAGCAGCCCGCTAGGTAGTGGTGAGTACTTC.

The chain recombines TRBV6-1 with TRBJ1-6; a weak D match, TRBD1 (6 bases). Germline assignment: CDR1 MNHNS and CDR2 SASEGT. Trimming cost V 3 bases and J 2 bases, with 14 bases left between them. The CDR3 covers 17 residues. The CDR3 DNA reads as TGTGCCAGCAGTGACGGGGTTTCAGGGGCCTATAATTCACCCCTCCACTTT. Amino acids: CASSDGVSGAYNSPLHF.

This clonotype was found many times. The chain recombines TRBV29-1 with TRBJ2-1, with 13 bases identical to TRBD2. Germline trimming cut 7 bases from V and 0 bases from J; bases unmatched to any gene: 3. CDR1 is SQVTM and CDR2 is ANQGSEA in the germline V gene. The CDR3 has 15 amino acids. The CDR3 nucleotides are TGCAGCGGCGGACTAGCGGGGGCCTCCTACAATGAGCAGTTCTTC. This translates into CSGGLAGASYNEQFF.

This clonotype was picked up one time. The junction differs from germline at one of its ends, possibly a read error. The gene calls are TRBV11-2 and TRBJ2-2; TRBD1 agrees at 7 bases. Germline V gene lookup returns CDR1 SGHAT and CDR2 FQNNGV. CDR3 length: 13 residues. For the CDR3, the DNA is TGTGCCAGCAGAACAGGGGCCACCAGGGAGCTGTTTTTT. Its translation: CASRTGATRELFF.

This clonotype was seen only a few times. The rearrangement joins TRBV20-1 to TRBJ1-4; 9 nucleotides align to TRBD1. This CDR3 is built from 14 residues. The J segment lost 8 bases and the V segment lost 5 bases, leaving 9 bases of the junction unmatched. The germline gives CDR1 DFQATT, CDR2 SNEGSKA (reference sequence). DNA for the CDR3: TGCAGTGCTCTGGGGGACAGGGAGGGCGAAAAACTGTTTTTT. As protein: CSALGDREGEKLFF.

This chain joins TRBV21-1 and TRBJ2-1; TRBD1 was called by the table and not checked on the DNA. TRBV21-1 has pseudogene status. The CDR3 covers 15 residues. The CDR3 DNA sequence: TGTGCCAGCCGGAATCTCGGGGGGCAATACAATGAGCAGTTCTTC. The encoded protein is CASRNLGGQYNEQFF.

This clonotype was seen a handful of times. The V call is TRBV5-1, the J call TRBJ1-2, with D unresolved. Trimming shortened V by 2 bases and J by 0 bases, and 11 bases separated the two germline ends. The germline V gene has CDR1 SGHRS and CDR2 YFSETQ. The CDR3 consists of 15 residues. The CDR3 region is CASSLGHASNYGYTF. For the CDR3, the DNA is TGCGCCAGCAGCTTAGGGCATGCTTCTAACTATGGCTACACCTTC.

The chain carries TRBV20-1 and TRBJ2-3; 8 bases agree with TRBD2. Germline V gene sequence: CDR1 DFQATT, CDR2 SNEGSKA (reference sequence). V trimming: 1 base; J trimming: 5 bases; junction bases outside the gene matches: 8. The CDR3 contains 15 residues. The CDR3 is CSARVREGRGDTQYF. CDR3 nucleotide sequence: TGCAGTGCTAGAGTACGGGAGGGCCGGGGAGATACGCAGTATTTT.

The chain recombines TRBV5-1 with TRBJ2-5; D call uncertain. V lost 0 bases and J lost 3, with 6 bases in between. CDR1 SGHRS and CDR2 YFSETQ come from the germline V gene. This CDR3 contains 13 residues. Here the CDR3 reads CASSLGKEETQYF. The CDR3 DNA is TGCGCCAGCAGCTTGGGAAAGGAAGAGACCCAGTACTTC.

This clonotype has just a few counts. This chain connects TRBV9 to TRBJ1-2, with no clear D. V shed 5 bases and J shed 4 bases, with 12 bases lying between them. The CDR3 spans 13 residues. CDR1 is SGDLS, CDR2 YYNGEE, per germline. The CDR3 region has the DNA TGTGCCAGCAGACCCTACGGGTTCTATGGCTACACCTTC. It specifies CASRPYGFYGYTF. The full variable domain, in which reference TRBV9 and TRBJ1-2 provide the parts outside the CDR3, is DSGVTQTPKHLITATGQRVTLRCSPRSGDLSVYWYQQSLDQGLQFLIQYYNGEERAKGNILERFSAQQFPDLHSELNLSSLELGDSALYFCASRPYGFYGYTFGSGTRLTVV.

The V call is TRBV7-2, the J call TRBJ2-2; the D gene is possibly TRBD2 (5 bases). Germline-derived CDR1 and CDR2 are SGHTA and FQGNSA. Trimming stripped 5 bases from V and 6 bases from J, with 22 bases between. This CDR3 is built from 17 residues. The CDR3 region is CASSPGEPLTYAGELFF. CDR3 nucleotides: TGTGCCAGCAGCCCTGGGGAGCCCCTTACCTACGCCGGGGAGCTGTTTTTT.

CDR3 sequence reads: CASSPRSSGSLNEQFF. The CDR3 region has the DNA TGCGCCAGCAGCCCAAGGTCTAGCGGGAGCCTCAATGAGCAGTTCTTC. The chain links TRBV4-1 to TRBJ2-1, with 10 positions matching TRBD2. This CDR3 contains 16 residues. V trimming: 4 bases; J trimming: 6 bases; junction bases outside the gene matches: 9. The germline V gene has CDR1 MGHRA and CDR2 YSYEKL.

The count of this clonotype is one. This chain uses TRBV11-2 with TRBJ2-5; a weak D match, TRBD1 (5 bases). V was clipped by 6 bases and J by 11 bases, with 19 bases between them. Germline assignment: CDR1 SGHAT and CDR2 FQNNGV. This CDR3 has 13 amino acids. The DNA for the CDR3 is TGTGCCAGCAGATTGGCGGTGGACAATGAGCAGTACTTC. Translation: CASRLAVDNEQYF.

This clonotype was observed a single time. The V and J genes are TRBV12-3 or TRBV12-4 and TRBJ1-1, with no clear D. The length of the CDR3 is 17 residues. Trimming stripped 5 bases from V and 5 bases from J, with 24 bases between. CDR3 nucleotide sequence: TGTGCCAGCAGTAGGTGGAGGAAAACTTCCTTGGGGACTGAAGCTTTCTTT. This encodes CASSRWRKTSLGTEAFF.

A few counts support this clonotype. The chain couples TRBV5-1 to TRBJ2-7, with 16 bases fitting TRBD2. J was trimmed by 6 bases and V by 1 base; bases with no gene match: 13. The CDR3 extends over 19 amino acids. Germline values: CDR1 SGHRS, CDR2 YFSETQ. CDR3 residues: CASSLWSPGTSGRAGEQYF. In DNA, the CDR3 is TGCGCCAGCAGCTTGTGGTCCCCTGGGACTAGCGGGAGGGCCGGCGAGCAGTACTTC.

The rearrangement uses TRBV7-2 and TRBJ2-7; TRBD1 aligns across 8 bases. Unmatched junction bases numbered 4, after V lost 3 bases and J lost 0 bases. Germline V CDR1 and CDR2: SGHTA, FQGNSA. The length of the CDR3 is 15 residues. CDR3 in amino acids: CASSFRQGSSYEQYF. CDR3 coding DNA: TGTGCCAGCAGCTTCCGACAGGGGAGCTCCTACGAGCAGTACTTC.

The chain links TRBV4-2 to TRBJ2-3, with 7 bases matching TRBD2. Trimming took 0 bases from V and 4 from J; bases not matched to a gene: 4. The CDR3 is 15 residues long. Germline V gene sequence: CDR1 LGHNA, CDR2 YNFKEQ. CDR3 nucleotide sequence: TGTGCCAGCAGCCAAGAGCGGGAGCACGCAGATACGCAGTATTTT. This gives the protein CASSQEREHADTQYF.

V usage is TRBV30 and J usage is TRBJ1-2; D is undetermined. V was shortened by 5 bases and J by 1 base, with 14 bases between the two germline ends. There are 14 residues in the CDR3. Germline lookup yields CDR1 GTSNPN and CDR2 SVGIG (reference sequence). In DNA, the CDR3 is TGTGCCTGGCGACGACCGGGGAGTAACTATGGCTACACCTTC. It codes for CAWRRPGSNYGYTF.

The gene calls are TRBV7-8 and TRBJ1-4; D unclear. Trimming removed 4 bases from V and 0 bases from J, with 9 bases in between. Germline CDR1 is SGHVS and CDR2 is FQNEAQ. The CDR3 extends over 15 amino acids. The CDR3 DNA follows: TGTGCCAGCAGCTCGGCAGCCACAACTAATGAAAAACTGTTTTTT. Translating it yields CASSSAATTNEKLFF.

This clonotype was counted a few times. The chain combines TRBV27 with TRBJ2-3; D remains ambiguous. The germline V gene encodes CDR1 MNHEY and CDR2 SMNVEV (reference sequence). This CDR3 contains 13 residues. V was cut by 1 base and J by 2 bases, with 4 bases left in between. The CDR3 region is CASSLWTTDTQYF. The CDR3 nucleotides are TGTGCCAGCAGTTTATGGACCACAGATACGCAGTATTTT.

This chain joins TRBV29-1 and TRBJ1-5; D remains ambiguous. Trimming stripped 4 bases from V and 2 bases from J, with 6 bases between. Per germline, CDR1 SQVTM and CDR2 ANQGSEA. The CDR3 length is 12 residues. The CDR3 DNA sequence: TGCAGCGTTGGGGTGGGCAATCAGCCCCAGCATTTT. The encoded protein is CSVGVGNQPQHF.